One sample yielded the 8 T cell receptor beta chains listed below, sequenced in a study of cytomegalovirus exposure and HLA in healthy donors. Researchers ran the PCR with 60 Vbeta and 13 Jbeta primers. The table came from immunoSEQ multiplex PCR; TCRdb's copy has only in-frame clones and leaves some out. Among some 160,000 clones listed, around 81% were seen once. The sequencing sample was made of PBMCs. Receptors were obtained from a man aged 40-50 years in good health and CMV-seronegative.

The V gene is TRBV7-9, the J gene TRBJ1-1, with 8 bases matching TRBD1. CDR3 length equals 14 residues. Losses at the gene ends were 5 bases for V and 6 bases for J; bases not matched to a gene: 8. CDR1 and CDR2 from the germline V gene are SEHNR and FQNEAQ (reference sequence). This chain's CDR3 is CASSPSDRGPEAFF. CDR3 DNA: TGTGCCAGCAGCCCCTCCGACAGGGGCCCTGAAGCTTTCTTT. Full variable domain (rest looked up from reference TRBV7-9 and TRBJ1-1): DTGVSQNPRHKITKRGQNVTFRCDPISEHNRLYWYRQTLGQGPEFLTYFQNEAQLEKSRLLSDRFSAERPKGSFSTLEIQRTEQGDSAMYLCASSPSDRGPEAFFGQGTRLTVV.

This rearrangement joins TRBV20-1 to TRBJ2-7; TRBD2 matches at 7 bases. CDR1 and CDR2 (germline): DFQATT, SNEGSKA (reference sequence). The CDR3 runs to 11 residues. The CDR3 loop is CRGTNQYEQYF. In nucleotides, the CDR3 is TGCCGGGGGACTAACCAGTACGAGCAGTACTTC.

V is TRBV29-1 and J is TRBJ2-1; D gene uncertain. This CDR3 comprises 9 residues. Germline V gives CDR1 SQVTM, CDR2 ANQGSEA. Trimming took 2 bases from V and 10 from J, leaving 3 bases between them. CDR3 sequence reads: CSVEQEQFF. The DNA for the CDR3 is TGCAGCGTTGAACAAGAGCAGTTCTTC.

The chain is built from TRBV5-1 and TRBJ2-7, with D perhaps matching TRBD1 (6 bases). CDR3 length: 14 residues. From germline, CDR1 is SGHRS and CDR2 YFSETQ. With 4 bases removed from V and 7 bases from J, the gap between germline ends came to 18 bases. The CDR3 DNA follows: TGCGCCAGCAGCCCCGAAGGGTACAGGGAGGAGCAGTACTTC. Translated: CASSPEGYREEQYF.

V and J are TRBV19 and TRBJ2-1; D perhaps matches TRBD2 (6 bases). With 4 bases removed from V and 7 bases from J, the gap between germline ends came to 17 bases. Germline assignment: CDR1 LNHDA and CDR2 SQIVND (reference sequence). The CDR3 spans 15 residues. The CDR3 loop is CASSKHRDSANEQFF. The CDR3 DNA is TGTGCCAGTAGTAAACACCGGGACTCCGCGAATGAGCAGTTCTTC. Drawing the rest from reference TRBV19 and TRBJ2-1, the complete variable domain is DGGITQSPKYLFRKEGQNVTLSCEQNLNHDAMYWYRQDPGQGLRLIYYSQIVNDFQKGDIAEGYSVSREKKESFPLTVTSAQKNPTAFYLCASSKHRDSANEQFFGPGTRLTVL.

The CDR3 DNA sequence: TGTGCCAGCAGCTTGGCCGGCGGATACTCTGGAAACACCATATATTTT. This encodes CASSLAGGYSGNTIYF. V usage is TRBV5-4 and J usage is TRBJ1-3; D ambiguous. V was clipped by 0 bases and J by 0 bases, with 10 bases between them. Per the germline V gene, CDR1 is SGHNT and CDR2 is YYREEE (reference sequence). The CDR3 is made up of 16 amino acids.

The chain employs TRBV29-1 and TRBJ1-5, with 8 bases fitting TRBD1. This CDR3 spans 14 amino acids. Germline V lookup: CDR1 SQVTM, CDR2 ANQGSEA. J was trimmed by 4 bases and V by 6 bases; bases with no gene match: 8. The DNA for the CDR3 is TGCAGCGTAGCAGGGACAGGCCAAAATCAGCCCCAGCATTTT. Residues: CSVAGTGQNQPQHF.

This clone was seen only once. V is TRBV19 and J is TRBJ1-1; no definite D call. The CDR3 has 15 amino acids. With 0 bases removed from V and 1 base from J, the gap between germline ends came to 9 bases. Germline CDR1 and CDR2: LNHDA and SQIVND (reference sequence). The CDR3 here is CASSIDGRGNTEAFF. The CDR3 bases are TGTGCCAGTAGTATAGATGGACGGGGGAACACTGAAGCTTTCTTT. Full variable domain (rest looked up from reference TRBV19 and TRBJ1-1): DGGITQSPKYLFRKEGQNVTLSCEQNLNHDAMYWYRQDPGQGLRLIYYSQIVNDFQKGDIAEGYSVSREKKESFPLTVTSAQKNPTAFYLCASSIDGRGNTEAFFGQGTRLTVV.